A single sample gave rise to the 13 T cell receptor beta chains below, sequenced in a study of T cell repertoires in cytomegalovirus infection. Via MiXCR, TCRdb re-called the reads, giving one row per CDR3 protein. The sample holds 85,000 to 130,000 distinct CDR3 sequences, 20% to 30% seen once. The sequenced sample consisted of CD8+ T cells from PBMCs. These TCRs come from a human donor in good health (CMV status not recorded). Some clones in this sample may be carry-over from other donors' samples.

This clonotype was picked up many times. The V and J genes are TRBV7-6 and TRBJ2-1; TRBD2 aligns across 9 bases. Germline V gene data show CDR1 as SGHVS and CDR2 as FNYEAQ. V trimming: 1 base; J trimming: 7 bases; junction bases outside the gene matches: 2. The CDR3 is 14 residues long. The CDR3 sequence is CASSLGSGSNEQFF. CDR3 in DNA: TGTGCCAGCAGCTTAGGTAGCGGGAGTAATGAGCAGTTCTTC.

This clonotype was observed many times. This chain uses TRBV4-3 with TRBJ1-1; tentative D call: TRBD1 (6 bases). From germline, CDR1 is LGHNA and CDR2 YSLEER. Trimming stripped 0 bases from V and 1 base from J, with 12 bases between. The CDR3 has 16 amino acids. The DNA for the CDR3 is TGCGCCAGCAGCCAAGATCTGGGCAGGGGGAACACTGAAGCTTTCTTT. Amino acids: CASSQDLGRGNTEAFF.

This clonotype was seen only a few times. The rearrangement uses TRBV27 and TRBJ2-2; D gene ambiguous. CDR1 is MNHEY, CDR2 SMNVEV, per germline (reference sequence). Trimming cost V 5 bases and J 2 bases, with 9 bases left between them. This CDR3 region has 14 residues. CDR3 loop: CASSPETNTGELFF. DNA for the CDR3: TGTGCCAGCAGTCCGGAAACCAACACCGGGGAGCTGTTTTTT.

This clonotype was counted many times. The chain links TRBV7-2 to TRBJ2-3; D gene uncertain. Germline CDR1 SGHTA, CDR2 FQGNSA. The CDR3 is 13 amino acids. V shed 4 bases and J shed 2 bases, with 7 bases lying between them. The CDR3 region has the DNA TGTGCCAGCAGCTATTGGATCACAGATACGCAGTATTTT. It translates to CASSYWITDTQYF.

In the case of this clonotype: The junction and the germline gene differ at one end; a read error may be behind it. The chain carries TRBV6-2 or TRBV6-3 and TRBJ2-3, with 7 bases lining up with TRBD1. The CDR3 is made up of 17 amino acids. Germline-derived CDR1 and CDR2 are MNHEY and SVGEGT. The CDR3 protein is CASSTTLTGVLTHTQYF. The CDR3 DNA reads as TGTGCCAGCAGCACGACCCTAACAGGGGTCCTCACACATACGCAGTATTTT.

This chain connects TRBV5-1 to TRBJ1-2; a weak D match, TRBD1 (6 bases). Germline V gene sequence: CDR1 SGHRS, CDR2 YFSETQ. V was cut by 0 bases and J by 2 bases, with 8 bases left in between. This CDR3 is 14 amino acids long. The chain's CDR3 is CASSLAGTNYGYTF. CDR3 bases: TGCGCCAGCAGCTTGGCTGGGACAAACTATGGCTACACCTTC.

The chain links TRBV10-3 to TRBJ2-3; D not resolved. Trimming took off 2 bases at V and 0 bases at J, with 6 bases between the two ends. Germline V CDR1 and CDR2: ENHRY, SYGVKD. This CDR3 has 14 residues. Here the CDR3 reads CAISETDSTDTQYF. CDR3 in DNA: TGTGCCATCAGTGAGACGGATAGCACAGATACGCAGTATTTT.

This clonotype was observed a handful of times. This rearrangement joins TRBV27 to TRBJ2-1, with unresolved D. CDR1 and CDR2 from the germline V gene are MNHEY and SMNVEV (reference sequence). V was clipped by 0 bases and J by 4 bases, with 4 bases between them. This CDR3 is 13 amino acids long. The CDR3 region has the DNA TGTGCCAGCAGTTTATCCAGATACAATGAGCAGTTCTTC. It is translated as CASSLSRYNEQFF.

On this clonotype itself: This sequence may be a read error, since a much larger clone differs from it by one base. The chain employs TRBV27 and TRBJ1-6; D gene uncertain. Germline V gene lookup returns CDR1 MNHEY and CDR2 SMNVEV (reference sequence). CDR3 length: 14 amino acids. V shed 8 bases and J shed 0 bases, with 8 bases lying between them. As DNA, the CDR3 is TGTGCCAGCGAAGGGAGCTCCTATAATTCACCCCTCCACTTT. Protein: CASEGSSYNSPLHF.

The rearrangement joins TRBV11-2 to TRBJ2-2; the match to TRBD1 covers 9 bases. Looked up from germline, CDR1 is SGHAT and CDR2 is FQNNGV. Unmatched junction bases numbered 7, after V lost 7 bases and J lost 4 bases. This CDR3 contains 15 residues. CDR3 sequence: CASTWTGDSTGELFF. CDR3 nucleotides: TGTGCCAGCACCTGGACAGGGGACTCCACCGGGGAGCTGTTTTTT. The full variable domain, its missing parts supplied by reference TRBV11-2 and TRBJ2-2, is EAGVAQSPRYKIIEKRQSVAFWCNPISGHATLYWYQQILGQGPKLLIQFQNNGVVDDSQLPKDRFSAERLKGVDSTLKIQPAKLEDSAVYLCASTWTGDSTGELFFGEGSRLTVL.

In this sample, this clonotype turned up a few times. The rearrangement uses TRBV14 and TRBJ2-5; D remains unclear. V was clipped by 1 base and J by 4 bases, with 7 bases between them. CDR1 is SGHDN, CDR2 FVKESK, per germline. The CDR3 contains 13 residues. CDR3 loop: CASSQVVPETQYF. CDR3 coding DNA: TGTGCCAGCAGCCAAGTCGTCCCAGAGACCCAGTACTTC.

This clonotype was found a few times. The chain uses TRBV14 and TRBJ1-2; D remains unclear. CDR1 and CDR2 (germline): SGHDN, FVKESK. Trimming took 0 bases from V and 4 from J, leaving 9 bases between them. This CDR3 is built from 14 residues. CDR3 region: CASSQDAAGYGYTF. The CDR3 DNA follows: TGTGCCAGCAGCCAAGATGCAGCGGGCTATGGCTACACCTTC.

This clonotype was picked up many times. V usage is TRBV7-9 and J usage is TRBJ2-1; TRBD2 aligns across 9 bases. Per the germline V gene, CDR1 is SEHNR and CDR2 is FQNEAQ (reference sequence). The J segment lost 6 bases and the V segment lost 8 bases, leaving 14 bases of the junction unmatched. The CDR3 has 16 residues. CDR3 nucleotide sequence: TGTGCCAGCCAAGGAGCGCGGGAGGGTTGGGCCAATGAGCAGTTCTTC. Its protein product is CASQGAREGWANEQFF. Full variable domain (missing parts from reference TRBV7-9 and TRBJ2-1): DTGVSQNPRHKITKRGQNVTFRCDPISEHNRLYWYRQTLGQGPEFLTYFQNEAQLEKSRLLSDRFSAERPKGSFSTLEIQRTEQGDSAMYLCASQGAREGWANEQFFGPGTRLTVL.